These 18 T cell receptor beta chains came from one sample sequenced in a study of blood T cell repertoires in COVID-19. Assay: immunoSEQ multiplex PCR; the TCRdb copy retains only in-frame clones and omits some. The sample contains 150,000 to 200,000 clones, 80% to 90% of which appear only once. Sequences were obtained from peripheral blood. The receptors come from an older woman with COVID-19, enrolled during active disease.

This sequence joins TRBV11-2 and TRBJ2-5, with TRBD1 matching 10 bases. CDR1 and CDR2 (germline): SGHAT, FQNNGV. V trimming: 6 bases; J trimming: 2 bases; junction bases outside the gene matches: 6. There are 15 residues in the CDR3. The DNA of the CDR3 is TGTGCCAGCAGGCCGGGGACAGGGGTTCAAGAGACCCAGTACTTC. Its protein is CASRPGTGVQETQYF. The full variable domain, completed using reference TRBV11-2 and TRBJ2-5, is EAGVAQSPRYKIIEKRQSVAFWCNPISGHATLYWYQQILGQGPKLLIQFQNNGVVDDSQLPKDRFSAERLKGVDSTLKIQPAKLEDSAVYLCASRPGTGVQETQYFGPGTRLLVL.

The J gene is TRBJ2-7, the V gene TRBV5-6, with D possibly being TRBD2 (6 bases). The CDR3 spans 16 residues. V was trimmed by 3 bases and J by 0 bases, leaving 16 bases between them. Germline lookup yields CDR1 SGHDT and CDR2 YYEEEE. The CDR3 loop reads CASSWDSRVSSYEQYF. The CDR3 nucleotides read TGTGCCAGCAGCTGGGACTCACGAGTCTCCTCCTACGAGCAGTACTTC.

The V call is TRBV9, the J call TRBJ2-7; 12 nucleotides align to TRBD1. Germline V gene data show CDR1 as SGDLS and CDR2 as YYNGEE. The trim removed 4 bases at V and 7 bases at J, leaving 12 bases unmatched. This CDR3 has 16 amino acids. Here the CDR3 reads CASSPRQGQGAREQYF. Here the CDR3 DNA reads TGTGCCAGCAGCCCTCGTCAGGGACAGGGGGCGAGGGAGCAGTACTTC.

The CDR3 region is CASSRQAARNTEAFF. The CDR3 DNA is TGTGCCAGCAGCCGACAGGCGGCGAGGAACACTGAAGCTTTCTTT. This chain joins TRBV6-5 and TRBJ1-1; possibly TRBD1 for D (6 bases). Trimming removed 6 bases at V and 1 base at J, with 15 bases between. Germline CDR1 reads MNHEY; CDR2 reads SVGAGI. There are 15 residues in the CDR3.

The J gene is TRBJ1-3, the V gene TRBV7-2, with 7 bases identical to TRBD1. The CDR3 runs to 15 residues. J gave up 3 bases and V 5 bases, and 7 bases lay outside the gene matches. The germline V gene has CDR1 SGHTA and CDR2 FQGNSA. DNA for the CDR3: TGTGCCAGCAGCCCACAGACAGGGATTGGAAACACCATATATTTT. Its translation is CASSPQTGIGNTIYF.

The CDR3 is CASRALAGGMDNEQFF. CDR3 nucleotides: TGTGCCAGTAGGGCACTAGCGGGAGGGATGGACAATGAGCAGTTCTTC. This chain connects TRBV19 to TRBJ2-1, with TRBD2 matching over 13 bases. Trimming removed 6 bases from V and 5 bases from J; junction bases left unmatched: 7. This CDR3 contains 16 residues. Germline CDR1 is LNHDA and CDR2 is SQIVND (reference sequence). Based on the CDR3 plus reference TRBV19 and TRBJ2-1, the full variable domain is DGGITQSPKYLFRKEGQNVTLSCEQNLNHDAMYWYRQDPGQGLRLIYYSQIVNDFQKGDIAEGYSVSREKKESFPLTVTSAQKNPTAFYLCASRALAGGMDNEQFFGPGTRLTVL.

This clone was detected a few times. This chain connects TRBV4-2 to TRBJ1-4; weak D call: TRBD1 (5 bases). Trimming took off 1 base at V and 8 bases at J, with 14 bases between the two ends. Germline V gene data show CDR1 as LGHNA and CDR2 as YNFKEQ. This CDR3 spans 15 amino acids. CDR3 amino acids: CASSQGGDLTEKLFF. The DNA for the CDR3 is TGTGCCAGCAGCCAAGGGGGGGACCTCACCGAAAAACTGTTTTTT.

The chain recombines TRBV27 with TRBJ1-1, with 10 bases fitting TRBD1. The CDR3 sequence is 15 residues long. V lost 4 bases to trimming and J lost 8 bases; unmatched junction nucleotides: 10. Per the germline V gene, CDR1 is MNHEY and CDR2 is SMNVEV (reference sequence). CDR3 nucleotide sequence: TGTGCCAGCAGTTCGCCGGGACAGGGGAAAACCGAAGCTTTCTTT. It specifies CASSSPGQGKTEAFF.

J is TRBJ1-5 and V is TRBV5-1; 7 nucleotides align to TRBD1. The CDR3 runs to 14 residues. CDR1 is SGHRS, CDR2 YFSETQ, per germline. The trim removed 0 bases at V and 7 bases at J, leaving 4 bases unmatched. The DNA of the CDR3 is TGCGCCAGCAGCTTGGAGGGGGCCGGGCAGCCCCAGCATTTT. Its protein product is CASSLEGAGQPQHF. Based on the CDR3 plus reference TRBV5-1 and TRBJ1-5, the full variable domain is KAGVTQTPRYLIKTRGQQVTLSCSPISGHRSVSWYQQTPGQGLQFLFEYFSETQRNKGNFPGRFSGRQFSNSRSEMNVSTLELGDSALYLCASSLEGAGQPQHFGDGTRLSIL.

This clone appeared a few times. The genes are TRBV5-5 and TRBJ1-5; the D gene is possibly TRBD1 (5 bases). V was clipped by 3 bases and J by 6 bases, with 16 bases between them. Germline CDR1 and CDR2: SGHKS and YYEKEE (reference sequence). The CDR3 has 15 amino acids. Here the CDR3 DNA reads TGTGCCAGCAGCTCCTCGGGGGACGCGAGTCAGCCCCAGCATTTT. Protein product: CASSSSGDASQPQHF.

This sequence joins TRBV30 and TRBJ1-1; possibly TRBD1 for D (6 bases). V was pared by 0 bases and J by 1 base, with 12 bases between. Per germline, CDR1 GTSNPN and CDR2 SVGIG (reference sequence). The CDR3 consists of 15 residues. CDR3 nucleotide sequence: TGTGCCTGGAGTGTACGGGGGGGCAAGAACACTGAAGCTTTCTTT. It translates to CAWSVRGGKNTEAFF.

The chain uses TRBV5-1 and TRBJ1-2; 9 bases line up with TRBD1. The CDR3 is 16 residues long. Germline trimming cut 0 bases from V and 2 bases from J; bases unmatched to any gene: 5. The germline gives CDR1 SGHRS, CDR2 YFSETQ. The CDR3 reads CASSLDGTGLNYGYTF. DNA for the CDR3: TGCGCCAGCAGCTTGGACGGGACAGGGTTGAACTATGGCTACACCTTC.

This sequence joins TRBV19 and TRBJ2-4; D may be TRBD2 (7 bases). Per germline, CDR1 LNHDA and CDR2 SQIVND (reference sequence). CDR3 length: 14 residues. V was pared by 10 bases and J by 8 bases, with 21 bases between. The CDR3 loop is CATRGAGIVDIQYF. The CDR3 DNA sequence: TGTGCCACCCGGGGGGCGGGGATCGTGGACATTCAGTACTTC. The entire variable domain, with the rest obtained from reference TRBV19 and TRBJ2-4, is as follows: DGGITQSPKYLFRKEGQNVTLSCEQNLNHDAMYWYRQDPGQGLRLIYYSQIVNDFQKGDIAEGYSVSREKKESFPLTVTSAQKNPTAFYLCATRGAGIVDIQYFGAGTRLSVL.

V and J are TRBV9 and TRBJ1-2, with unresolved D. Germline lookup yields CDR1 SGDLS and CDR2 YYNGEE. The CDR3 contains 12 residues. Deletions cut 4 bases from V and 8 bases from J, with 12 bases between. This chain's CDR3 is CASSSRSWGYTF. DNA of the CDR3: TGTGCCAGCAGCTCTAGGTCCTGGGGCTACACCTTC.

The V gene is TRBV9, the J gene TRBJ2-3; 10 bases agree with TRBD2. CDR3 size: 13 residues. V was clipped by 7 bases and J by 6 bases; unmatched bases: 5. Looked up from germline, CDR1 is SGDLS and CDR2 is YYNGEE. The CDR3 nucleotides read TGTGCCAGCGGGCTAGCGGGAGTGGATACGCAGTATTTT. It yields the protein CASGLAGVDTQYF.

The CDR3 here is CASSLERRGETQYF. The CDR3, as DNA: TGTGCCAGCAGTTTAGAAAGGAGAGGAGAGACCCAGTACTTC. This chain joins TRBV28 and TRBJ2-5; D is undetermined. This CDR3 contains 14 residues. Trimming removed 2 bases from V and 4 bases from J, with 11 bases in between. In germline, CDR1 is MDHEN, CDR2 SYDVKM.

This clone is a singleton in its sample. This chain uses TRBV19 with TRBJ2-5, with a tentative D call TRBD1 (6 bases). CDR3 length: 13 amino acids. Germline values: CDR1 LNHDA, CDR2 SQIVND (reference sequence). V lost 10 bases and J 2 bases, leaving 14 bases between the germline ends. CDR3 in amino acids: CATAGVLQETQYF. DNA of the CDR3: TGTGCCACAGCAGGGGTTTTACAAGAGACCCAGTACTTC.

The genes are TRBV2 and TRBJ1-2; D not resolved. This CDR3 has 15 residues. Germline V gene sequence: CDR1 SNHLY, CDR2 FYNNEI. The V end was cut by 5 bases, the J end by 4 bases, with 17 bases between. CDR3: CASSSTRVGLYGYTF. The CDR3 region has the DNA TGTGCCAGCAGTTCGACGAGGGTAGGACTCTATGGCTACACCTTC.